Sequencing of this TCR beta chain was carried out in a study of OX40 agonist ivuxolimab in advanced cancers. As for the study in general: At approximately 80% male, the cohort had a mean age of 60 years, ranging from 23 to 79. General study findings and limits: Compared with CD4+, CD8+ T cells on average had more expanded clones.

V lost 7 bases and J lost 7, with 13 bases in between. CDR3 size: 13 residues. Germline V gene data show CDR1 as LNHDA and CDR2 as SQIVND (reference sequence). Autoimmune disease history or systemic immunosuppression excluded patients. Blood got drawn at baseline, again on cycle 4 day 1, and then on cycle 7 day 1. In the case of this clone: Its antigen is still unknown.

The repertoire was sequenced with immunoSEQ multiplex PCR; TCRdb's copy has only in-frame clones and lacks some. The table includes some 71,000 clones, 84% detected once. The chain combines TRBV19 with TRBJ2-2, with D possibly matching TRBD2 (5 bases). This sequence originates from an adult with an advanced solid tumor such as melanoma, head and neck, liver or kidney cancer. The sample in question was CD4+ or CD8+ T cells sorted from blood, obtained in a trial of the OX40 agonist ivuxolimab. Here the CDR3 reads CASKGEGNGELFF. The DNA of the CDR3 is TGTGCCAGTAAAGGAGAGGGCAACGGGGAGCTGTTTTTT.